The T cell receptor beta chain under discussion was sequenced for a study of shared clonotypes between healthy human individuals (dated by TCRdb to 2020 to 2021). As for the study more broadly: A couple of women and a few men aged 18 to 49 years were included in the cohort. To increase sequencing depth and limit assay-specific biases, TCR repertoire library preparation and sequencing were carried out by different laboratories using diverse techniques. Per donor, leukapheresis produced somewhere between about 0.94 and 8.9 billion PBMCs. The study deeply sequenced blood TCR repertoires of about five healthy adults to estimate repertoire size and the extent of clonotype sharing between individuals. For each donor, CD4 naive and CD4 memory were each run on three plates, CD8 naive on two plates, and CD8 memory on one plate.

For the CD8 naive samples, CD45RO-negative cells were positively selected for CCR7, yielding a CD45RA+CCR7+ population from which TemRA cells were excluded. The donors were healthy, HIV-negative adults with no recently reported acute infections or vaccinations. Every donor was a Caucasian adult living in Nashville, Tennessee, USA. After blood collection by leukapheresis, PBMCs were isolated using Ficoll-Histopaque density gradient centrifugation and then cryopreserved in the vapor phase of liquid nitrogen. Analytical flow cytometry was used to check the purity and quantity of each magnetically sorted T cell population. Genomic DNA was isolated from every sorted fraction and measured by UV absorbance on a Nanodrop 2000c. Overall study outcomes, separate from this receptor: Compared with non-shared clonotypes, the clonotypes found in all four sorted-subset donors had higher generation probabilities. Sampling was restricted to blood, and TCR repertoires in tissue are likely to differ from TCR repertoires in blood. The genetic and exposure-history diversity represented was limited by the small number of donors. When a few donors were compared, the shared fraction of clonotypes was roughly 5% for naive CD4, less than 4% for naive CD8, 2.3% for memory CD4, and 0.3% to 0.5% for memory CD8. Incomplete sequencing was indicated by rarefaction of sorted-subset datasets, despite the large sequencing depth. Naive subsets generally had larger estimated clonotype richness than memory subsets did. Pairwise subsampling led to the expectation that sequencing depth would affect the degree of clonotype sharing among donors.

TCR CDR3 regions were amplified from genomic DNA by multiplex PCR using the deep immunoSEQ assay. Extracted genomic DNA from each cell subset was distributed evenly across all wells of several immunoSEQ 96-well plates, and each plate was treated as a replicate. For sorted subsets, roughly 190 ng of genomic DNA, equivalent to around 29,000 T cell genomes, went into each replicate PCR. Purified libraries were quantified with a Qubit 3.0 fluorometer, sized on a Bioanalyzer 2100, and re-quantified with the KAPA Library Quantification kit. A separate single-read 150-cycle Illumina NextSeq 550 flow cell was used to sequence each immunoSEQ 96-well plate. Per the original workflow: The immunoSEQ output contained only junctional sequences without quality scores, so filtering could not match that applied to full-length reads. Sequences were annotated with PyIR, a Python wrapper for IgBLAST v1.9, and V/J genes and CDR3 were assigned using IMGT germline references. Reads were filtered out if the reads had weak V/J assignments (E-value above 1e-6), no CDR3, stop codons, out-of-frame junctions, or ambiguous translated residues. A V3J clonotype was defined by an identical inferred V gene, J gene, and CDR3 amino acid sequence. Percentage overlap between repertoires was computed as shared unique clonotypes divided by the size of the smaller repertoire. RTK rarefaction, the Chao1 estimator, and Recon v2.1 estimates of unobserved clonotypes were used to assess repertoire richness. OLGA was used to compute generation probabilities for all TCRbeta clonotypes that the gDNA method yielded from a handful of donors. Not all clones reach the TCRdb copy of this immuneACCESS table, which keeps in-frame sequences only. Checked studies attribute under half of the gap to unresolved V genes and leave the rest unexplained. V and J calls and clone size follow that table, whereas D and trimming were derived from the DNA. The sample data list 550,000 to 600,000 clones, and 95% to 98% of these were observed just once. The ten top clones hold 0.3% of the sample.

Remarks on this clone: No antigen is known for it. Within one base of it there is no much larger clone, and no base qualities were kept.

The germline V gene (reference sequence) specifies LNHDA as CDR1 and SQIVND as CDR2. From its cysteine to its phenylalanine, the CDR3 spans 13 amino acids. The only DNA kept is the CDR3, 39 bases in frame from the first base. V lost 7 bases and J lost 6 bases; the stretch between them is 12 bases long. The origin of this receptor is a young man in good health. The sequence links TRBV19 to TRBJ1-4; confidence is insufficient to name the D gene. The sample taken for sequencing was naive CD8+ T cells sorted from blood. In the paper's terms, the cell subset or site label means: CD45RA+CCR7+. This receptor has the CDR3 CASNVREDEKLFF. The nucleotide sequence reads as follows: TGTGCCAGTAATGTTCGGGAAGATGAAAAACTGTTTTTT.